A selection of T cell receptor beta chains follows, all from one sample in a study of T cell responses to AZD1222 COVID-19 vaccine. Libraries were prepared by immunoSEQ multiplex PCR; TCRdb keeps only in-frame clonotypes and omits some of them. The sample has more than 100,000 clones; approximately 90% are singletons. Sequenced here: peripheral blood, sampled on day 0 of AZD1222 vaccination. The receptors stem from an adult in good health. CDR3s include the opening cysteine and the closing phenylalanine or tryptophan. A D gene is named only where the DNA matches it firmly. Clone size is stated in some rows and not others, as once, few, many or a class when expanded.

j_call	d_call	clone_size	v_call	cdr3_nt	cdr3_aa
TRBJ1-2	-	-	TRBV7-3	TGTGCCAGCAGCTTATTAGGCGGAGTCGATGGCTACACCTTC	CASSLLGGVDGYTF
TRBJ1-1	TRBD1	-	TRBV18	TGTGCCAGCTCACCAATGGGGACAGGGGGAGACACTGAAGCTTTCTTT	CASSPMGTGGDTEAFF
TRBJ2-7	TRBD2	-	TRBV5-1	TGCGCCAGCAGCATCGGCCCGGGGGGACCCTACGAGCAGTACTTC	CASSIGPGGPYEQYF
TRBJ1-2	-	few	TRBV7-6	TGTGCCAGCAGCTTAGTGGCCGGGGCGGGGACTGGCTACACCTTC	CASSLVAGAGTGYTF
TRBJ2-7	TRBD1	once	TRBV29-1	TGCAGCGTCGGGGACAGGTCCTACGAGCAGTACTTC	CSVGDRSYEQYF
TRBJ2-5	TRBD2	-	TRBV9	TGTGCCAGCAGCGTGGGGGGACTAGGGGAGACCCAGTACTTC	CASSVGGLGETQYF
TRBJ2-5	-	-	TRBV29-1	TGCAGCGTTGAATCCGGGAGTGGGGAGACCCAGTACTTC	CSVESGSGETQYF
TRBJ2-2	TRBD2	-	TRBV10-2	TGCGCCACCCTCGTGGGGACTATGAACACCGGGGAGCTGTTTTTT	CATLVGTMNTGELFF
TRBJ2-2	-	-	TRBV5-4	TGTGCCAGCAGCAACAAGAAAACAGATGTCGCGGGGGAGCTGTTTTTT	CASSNKKTDVAGELFF
TRBJ2-1	-	-	TRBV19	TGTGCCAGTGGGTACAGGGTAGATGAGCAGTTCTTC	CASGYRVDEQFF
TRBJ2-1	-	-	TRBV7-6	TGTGCCAGCACTGGACTTTCCTACAATGAGCAGTTCTTC	CASTGLSYNEQFF
TRBJ1-4	TRBD1	-	TRBV18	TGTGCCAGCTCTCGGGACAGTAGGGAAAAACTGTTTTTT	CASSRDSREKLFF
TRBJ1-5	-	-	TRBV7-2	TGTGCCAGCAGCTTAACCCCGGGGAGGGGAGGGGCCCAGCATTTT	CASSLTPGRGGAQHF
TRBJ2-7	TRBD2	-	TRBV5-1	TGCGCCAGCAGCTCTAGCGGGGGGGGCTACGAGCAGTACTTC	CASSSSGGGYEQYF
TRBJ1-1	-	-	TRBV14	TGTGCCAGCTCGTTCTCGTTGAACACTGAAGCTTTCTTT	CASSFSLNTEAFF
TRBJ2-7	-	-	TRBV28	TGTGCCAGCAGACCCATGGGGCGGCCCCACGAGCAGTACTTC	CASRPMGRPHEQYF
TRBJ2-2	-	-	TRBV5-1	TGCGCCAGCAGAGCATCATGGGCAGGCAGGAGGACCGGGGAGCTGTTTTTT	CASRASWAGRRTGELFF